What follows describes a single T cell receptor (beta chain). This entry is derived from a study of blood T cell repertoires in COVID-19. Study at large: The United States, Italy and Spain supplied acute and convalescent COVID-19 samples. Nucleic acid was either cDNA or gDNA, and it came from T cells, B-cell-depleted T cells, or PBMCs.

Authors' data handling: It was from reference gene primer amplification that nucleated cell counts were estimated. Clones were read by immunoSEQ multiplex PCR, and TCRdb kept only the in-frame ones, dropping some. V and J calls and clone size are given by that table; D and trimming were obtained from the DNA. The sample has about 240,000 clones, just under 85% seen once. The CDR3 loop spans 16 amino acids. V trimming: 5 bases; J trimming: 3 bases; junction bases outside the gene matches: 5. The germline CDR1 and CDR2 sequences are SGHVS and FNYEAQ. The chain couples TRBV7-6 to TRBJ2-6; 9 bases fit TRBD1. Input material: peripheral blood. The TCR sequence derives from a woman at least 80 years old with acute or convalescent COVID-19. CDR3 nucleotides: TGTGCCAGCAGCCTACAGGGGGCGCTTGGGGCCAACGTCCTGACTTTC. Translation gives CASSLQGALGANVLTF.